These 6 T cell receptor beta chains came from one sample sequenced in a study of T cell responses to AZD1222 COVID-19 vaccine. Profiling relied on immunoSEQ multiplex PCR, and the TCRdb table lists in-frame clones only, not all of them. This table holds about 120,000 clones, 75% to 90% found once. Sequenced material: peripheral blood, taken on day 0 of MenACWY control vaccination. These receptors all come from an adult in good health.

The CDR3 sequence: CATNMLHNTEAFF. DNA of the CDR3: TGTGCCACCAATATGCTACATAACACTGAAGCTTTCTTT. The V and J genes are TRBV28 and TRBJ1-1, with D unresolved. Germline V lookup: CDR1 MDHEN, CDR2 SYDVKM. This CDR3 comprises 13 residues. V dropped 10 bases and J dropped 2 bases, with 14 bases sitting between them.

The chain uses TRBV5-1 and TRBJ1-3, with 9 bases aligning to TRBD1. Trimming took 5 bases from V and 1 from J; bases not matched to a gene: 4. The germline gives CDR1 SGHRS, CDR2 YFSETQ. The CDR3 length is 15 residues. This CDR3 is CASRRDRVSGNTIYF. The CDR3 coding sequence is TGCGCCAGCAGAAGGGACAGGGTTTCTGGAAACACCATATATTTT.

In nucleotides, the CDR3 is TGTGCCAGTAGTGACCCGGGACAGGGAAGAACCACTGAAGCTTTCTTT. It encodes CASSDPGQGRTTEAFF. This chain connects TRBV19 to TRBJ1-1, with 9 bases fitting TRBD1. The CDR3 is 16 amino acids. After removal of 5 bases from V and 4 bases from J, the junction contained 11 bases not matched to a gene. The V gene's germline CDR1 is LNHDA and CDR2 SQIVND (reference sequence).

This clone was observed once. This sequence joins TRBV27 and TRBJ2-1; 11 nucleotides match TRBD1. From germline, CDR1 is MNHEY and CDR2 SMNVEV (reference sequence). V was clipped by 3 bases and J by 6 bases; unmatched bases: 4. The CDR3 is 15 amino acids. The CDR3 sequence: CASSFRGTGGNEQFF. The CDR3 DNA reads TGTGCCAGCAGTTTTCGGGGGACAGGGGGCAATGAGCAGTTCTTC.

The chain combines TRBV19 with TRBJ1-3; perhaps TRBD1 as D (5 bases). The length of the CDR3 is 12 residues. The V and J ends lost 9 bases and 2 bases respectively, with 8 bases between them. Germline V lookup: CDR1 LNHDA, CDR2 SQIVND (reference sequence). CDR3 bases: TGTGCCAGCCAGGGCCCTGGAAACACCATATATTTT. Encoded protein: CASQGPGNTIYF.

This clone was counted a single time. The CDR3 region has the DNA TGTGCCAGCAGCTTAGTAGGGACCTCGGGGGAGACCCAGTACTTC. This gives the protein CASSLVGTSGETQYF. The rearrangement joins TRBV7-9 to TRBJ2-5, with D possibly called TRBD1 or TRBD2 (5 bases each). V was shortened by 1 base and J by 5 bases, with 14 bases between the two germline ends. There are 15 residues in the CDR3. CDR1 is SEHNR and CDR2 is FQNEAQ in the germline V gene (reference sequence). The complete variable domain, with remaining parts taken from reference TRBV7-9 and TRBJ2-5, reads DTGVSQNPRHKITKRGQNVTFRCDPISEHNRLYWYRQTLGQGPEFLTYFQNEAQLEKSRLLSDRFSAERPKGSFSTLEIQRTEQGDSAMYLCASSLVGTSGETQYFGPGTRLLVL.